This TCR beta chain is drawn from a study of identifying expanded T cells in peripheral blood. Study-wide results and limits: Roughly two-week clone count variance significantly increased as total template count grew. Over approximately two and four weeks, about 16.4 and 19 clones changed, versus around 1.3 between replicates.

Clones were read by immunoSEQ multiplex PCR, and TCRdb kept only the in-frame ones, dropping some. This table holds about 89,000 clones, 88% found once. Collection occurred without any documented infections or immune events in donors. In regard to this clone: Its target is unknown.

The CDR3 covers 15 residues. CDR1 is LGHNA and CDR2 is YSLEER in the germline V gene. Trimming removed 1 base from V and 2 bases from J; junction bases left unmatched: 2. This receptor was identified in a person aged 18 to 70 in good health. The gene calls are TRBV4-3 and TRBJ2-3; 8 nucleotides line up with TRBD1. Sequences were obtained from blood. CDR3 in amino acids: CASSQGTGHTDTQYF. As DNA, the CDR3 is TGCGCCAGCAGCCAAGGGACAGGGCACACAGATACGCAGTATTTT.